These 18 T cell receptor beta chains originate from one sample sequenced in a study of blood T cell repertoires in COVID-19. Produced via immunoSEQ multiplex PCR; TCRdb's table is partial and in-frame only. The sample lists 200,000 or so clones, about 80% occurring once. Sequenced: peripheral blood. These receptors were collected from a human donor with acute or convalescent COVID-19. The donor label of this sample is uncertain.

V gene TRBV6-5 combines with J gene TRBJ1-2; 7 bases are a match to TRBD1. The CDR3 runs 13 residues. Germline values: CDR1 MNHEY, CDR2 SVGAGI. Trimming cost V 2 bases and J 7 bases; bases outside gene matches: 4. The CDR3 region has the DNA TGTGCCAGCAGTTACAAAACAGGGGCTGGCTACACCTTC. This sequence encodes CASSYKTGAGYTF.

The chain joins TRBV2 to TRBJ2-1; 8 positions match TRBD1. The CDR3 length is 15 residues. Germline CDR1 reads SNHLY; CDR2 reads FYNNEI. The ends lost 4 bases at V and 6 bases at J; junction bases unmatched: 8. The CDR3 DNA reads TGTGCCAGCAGTGTTAGACAGGGGAGGTTCAATGAGCAGTTCTTC. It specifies CASSVRQGRFNEQFF.

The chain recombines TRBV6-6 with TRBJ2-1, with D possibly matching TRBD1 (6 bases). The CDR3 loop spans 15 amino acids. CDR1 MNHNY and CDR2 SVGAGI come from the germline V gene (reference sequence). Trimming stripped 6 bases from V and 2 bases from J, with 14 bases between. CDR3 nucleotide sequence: TGTGCCAGCAGCCAACCGGGACAAGCCTACAATGAGCAGTTCTTC. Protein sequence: CASSQPGQAYNEQFF.

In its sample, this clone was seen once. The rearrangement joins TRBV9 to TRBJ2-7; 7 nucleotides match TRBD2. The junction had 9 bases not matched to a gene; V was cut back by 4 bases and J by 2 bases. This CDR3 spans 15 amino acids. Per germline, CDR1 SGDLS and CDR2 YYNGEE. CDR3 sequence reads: CASSTSTSAPYEQYF. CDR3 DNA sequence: TGTGCCAGCAGCACCTCCACTAGCGCTCCCTACGAGCAGTACTTC.

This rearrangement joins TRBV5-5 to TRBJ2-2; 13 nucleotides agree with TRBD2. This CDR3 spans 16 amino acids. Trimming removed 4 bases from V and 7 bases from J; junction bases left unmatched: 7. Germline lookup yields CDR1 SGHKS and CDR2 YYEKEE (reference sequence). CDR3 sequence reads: CASSRGTSGIGGELFF. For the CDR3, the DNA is TGTGCCAGCAGCCGCGGGACTAGCGGGATTGGCGGGGAGCTGTTTTTT.

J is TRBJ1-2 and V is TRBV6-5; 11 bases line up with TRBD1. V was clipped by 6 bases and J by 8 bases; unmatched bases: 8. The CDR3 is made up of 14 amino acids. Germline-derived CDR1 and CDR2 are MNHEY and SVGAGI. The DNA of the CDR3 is TGTGCCAGCAGGAGGACAGGGGGCGGGTGGGGCTACACCTTC. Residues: CASRRTGGGWGYTF.

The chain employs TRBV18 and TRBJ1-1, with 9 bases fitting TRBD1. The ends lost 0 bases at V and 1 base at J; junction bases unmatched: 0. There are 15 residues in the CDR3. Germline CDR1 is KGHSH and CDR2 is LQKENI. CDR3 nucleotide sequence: TGTGCCAGCTCACCACCGACAGGGGGGAACACTGAAGCTTTCTTT. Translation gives CASSPPTGGNTEAFF.

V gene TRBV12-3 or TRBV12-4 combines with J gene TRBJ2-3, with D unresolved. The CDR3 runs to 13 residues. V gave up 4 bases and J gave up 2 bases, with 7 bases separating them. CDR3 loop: CASSSLPTDTQYF. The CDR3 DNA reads TGTGCCAGCAGTTCCCTTCCCACAGATACGCAGTATTTT.

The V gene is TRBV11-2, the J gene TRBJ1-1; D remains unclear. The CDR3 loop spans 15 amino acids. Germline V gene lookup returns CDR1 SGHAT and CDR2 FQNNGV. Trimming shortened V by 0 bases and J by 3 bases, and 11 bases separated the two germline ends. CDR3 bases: TGTGCCAGCAGCTTAGACGGTTATTATCACACTGAAGCTTTCTTT. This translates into CASSLDGYYHTEAFF.

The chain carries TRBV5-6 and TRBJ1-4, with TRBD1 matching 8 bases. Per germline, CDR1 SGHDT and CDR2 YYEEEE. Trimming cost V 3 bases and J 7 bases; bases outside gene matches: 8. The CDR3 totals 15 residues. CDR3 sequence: CASSSRDRHSEKLFF. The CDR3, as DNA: TGTGCCAGCAGCTCCCGGGACAGGCACTCTGAAAAACTGTTTTTT.

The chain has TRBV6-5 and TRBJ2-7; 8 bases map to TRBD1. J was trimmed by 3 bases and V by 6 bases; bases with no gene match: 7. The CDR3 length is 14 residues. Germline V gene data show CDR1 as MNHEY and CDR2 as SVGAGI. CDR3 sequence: CASSRQGSDYEQYF. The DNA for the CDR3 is TGTGCCAGCAGCCGACAGGGGTCTGACTACGAGCAGTACTTC.

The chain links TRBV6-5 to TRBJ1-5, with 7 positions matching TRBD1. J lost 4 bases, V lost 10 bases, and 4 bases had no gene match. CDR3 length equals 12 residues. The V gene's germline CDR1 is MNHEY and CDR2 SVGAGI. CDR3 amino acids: CATRQGNQPQHF. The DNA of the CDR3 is TGTGCCACCAGACAGGGAAATCAGCCCCAGCATTTT.

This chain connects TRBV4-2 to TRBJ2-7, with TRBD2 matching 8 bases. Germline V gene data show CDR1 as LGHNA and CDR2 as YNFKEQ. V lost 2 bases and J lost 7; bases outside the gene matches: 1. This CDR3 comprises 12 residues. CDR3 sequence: CASSQLAGEQYF. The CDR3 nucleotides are TGTGCCAGCAGCCAATTAGCGGGGGAGCAGTACTTC.

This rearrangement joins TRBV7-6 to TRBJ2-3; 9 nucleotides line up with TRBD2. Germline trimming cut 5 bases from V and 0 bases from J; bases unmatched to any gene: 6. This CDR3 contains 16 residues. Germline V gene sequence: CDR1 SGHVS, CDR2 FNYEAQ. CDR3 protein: CASSPRTSESTDTQYF. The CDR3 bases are TGTGCCAGCAGCCCACGGACTAGCGAAAGCACAGATACGCAGTATTTT.

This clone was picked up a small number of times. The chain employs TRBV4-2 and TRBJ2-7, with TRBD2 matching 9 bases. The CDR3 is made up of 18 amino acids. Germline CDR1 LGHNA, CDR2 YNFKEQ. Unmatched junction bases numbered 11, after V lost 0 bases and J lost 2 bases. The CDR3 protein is CASSQEGTTASGTYEQYF. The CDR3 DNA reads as TGTGCCAGCAGCCAAGAGGGTACAACGGCTAGCGGGACCTACGAGCAGTACTTC.

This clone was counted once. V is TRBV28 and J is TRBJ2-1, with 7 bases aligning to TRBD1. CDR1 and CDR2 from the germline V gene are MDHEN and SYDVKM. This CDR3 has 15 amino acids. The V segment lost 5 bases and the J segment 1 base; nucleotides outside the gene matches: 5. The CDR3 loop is CASSLRTGSYNEQFF. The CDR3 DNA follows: TGTGCCAGCAGTCTCCGGACAGGTTCCTACAATGAGCAGTTCTTC.

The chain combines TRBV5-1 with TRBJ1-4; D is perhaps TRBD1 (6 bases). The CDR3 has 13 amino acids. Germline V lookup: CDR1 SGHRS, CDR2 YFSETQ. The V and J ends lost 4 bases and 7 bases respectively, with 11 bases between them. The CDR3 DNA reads TGCGCCAGCAGCCTGCAGGGGCCTGAAAAACTGTTTTTT. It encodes CASSLQGPEKLFF.

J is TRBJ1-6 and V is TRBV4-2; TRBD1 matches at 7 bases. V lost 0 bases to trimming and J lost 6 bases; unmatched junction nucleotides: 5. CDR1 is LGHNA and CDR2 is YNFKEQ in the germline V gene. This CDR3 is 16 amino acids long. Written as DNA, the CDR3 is TGTGCCAGCAGCCAAGATAGGGACAGCGGTAATTCACCCCTCCACTTT. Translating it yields CASSQDRDSGNSPLHF.